Below, 2 T cell receptor beta chains from the same sample are listed, as sequenced in a study of T cells after yellow fever vaccination. MiXCR, run by TCRdb on the 5' RACE reads, gives a single entry per CDR3 protein. Among 110,000 to 150,000 distinct CDR3 sequences listed, under 8% were seen once. Sequencing used CD4+ T cells sorted from PBMCs, obtained 10 days after the yellow fever booster vaccination. The receptor source for this set is a man aged 30 to 39 who received the YFV17D yellow fever vaccine.

The table lists this clonotype with a few counts. This chain links TRBV7-9 with TRBJ2-7; D perhaps matches TRBD1 (7 bases). The CDR3 covers 17 residues. Looked up from germline, CDR1 is SEHNR and CDR2 is FQNEAQ (reference sequence). Trimming removed 1 base at V and 1 base at J, with 17 bases between. The chain's CDR3 is CASSLVLKQGTSYEQYF. CDR3 bases: TGTGCCAGCAGCTTAGTCCTAAAACAGGGGACTTCCTACGAGCAGTACTTC.

This clonotype was picked up many times. The chain couples TRBV5-1 to TRBJ2-3; the D is unclear. Trimming pared 0 bases from V and 0 bases from J, leaving 5 bases between. There are 14 residues in the CDR3. CDR1 is SGHRS and CDR2 is YFSETQ in the germline V gene. The CDR3 reads CASSLVDSTDTQYF. CDR3 nucleotides: TGCGCCAGCAGCTTGGTAGATAGCACAGATACGCAGTATTTT. The whole variable domain, filled in from reference TRBV5-1 and TRBJ2-3, reads KAGVTQTPRYLIKTRGQQVTLSCSPISGHRSVSWYQQTPGQGLQFLFEYFSETQRNKGNFPGRFSGRQFSNSRSEMNVSTLELGDSALYLCASSLVDSTDTQYFGPGTRLTVL.